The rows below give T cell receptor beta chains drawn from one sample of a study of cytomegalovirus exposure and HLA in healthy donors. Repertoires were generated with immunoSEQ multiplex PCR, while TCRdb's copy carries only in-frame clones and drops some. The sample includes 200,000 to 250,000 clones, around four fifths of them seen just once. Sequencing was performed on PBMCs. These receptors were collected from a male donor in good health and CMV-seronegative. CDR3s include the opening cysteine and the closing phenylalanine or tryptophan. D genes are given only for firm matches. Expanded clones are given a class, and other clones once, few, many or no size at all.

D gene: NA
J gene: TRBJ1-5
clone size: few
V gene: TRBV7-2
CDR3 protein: CASSLIRSNQPQHF
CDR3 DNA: TGTGCCAGCAGCTTAATACGGAGCAATCAGCCCCAGCATTTT

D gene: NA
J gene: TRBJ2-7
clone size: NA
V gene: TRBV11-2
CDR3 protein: CASSLGSLAPTYEQYF
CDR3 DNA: TGTGCCAGCAGCTTAGGAAGCCTAGCGCCAACCTACGAGCAGTACTTC

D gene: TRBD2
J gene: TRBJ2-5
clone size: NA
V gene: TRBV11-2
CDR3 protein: CASSLRGDGETQYF
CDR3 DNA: TGTGCCAGCAGCCTCCGGGGGGACGGAGAGACCCAGTACTTC

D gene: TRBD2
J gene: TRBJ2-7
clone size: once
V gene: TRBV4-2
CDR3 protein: CASSQDTTSVSYEQYF
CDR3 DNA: TGTGCCAGCAGCCAAGACACCACTAGCGTGAGCTACGAGCAGTACTTC

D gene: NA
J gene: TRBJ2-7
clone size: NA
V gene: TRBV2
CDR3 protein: CASSPQGLSSYEQYF
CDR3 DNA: TGTGCCAGCAGTCCGCAGGGCCTAAGCTCCTACGAGCAGTACTTC

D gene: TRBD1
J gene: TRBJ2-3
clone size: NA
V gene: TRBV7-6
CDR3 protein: CASSPGDRSTDTQYF
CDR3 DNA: TGTGCCAGCAGCCCAGGGGACAGGTCCACAGATACGCAGTATTTT

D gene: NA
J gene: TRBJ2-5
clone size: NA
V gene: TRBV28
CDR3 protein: CASSLLEGSGETQYF
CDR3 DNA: TGTGCCAGCAGTTTATTGGAGGGTTCGGGAGAGACCCAGTACTTC

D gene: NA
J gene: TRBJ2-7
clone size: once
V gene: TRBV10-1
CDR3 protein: CASSETVASYEQYF
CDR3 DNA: TGCGCCAGCAGTGAGACAGTCGCCTCCTACGAGCAGTACTTC

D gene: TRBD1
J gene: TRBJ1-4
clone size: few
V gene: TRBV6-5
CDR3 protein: CASRFSQGAGEKLFF
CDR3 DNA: TGTGCCAGCAGATTTTCACAGGGGGCAGGGGAAAAACTGTTTTTT

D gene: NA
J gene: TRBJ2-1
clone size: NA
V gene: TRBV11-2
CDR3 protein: CASSLGPHREQFF
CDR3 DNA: TGTGCCAGCAGCTTAGGGCCCCACCGTGAGCAGTTCTTC

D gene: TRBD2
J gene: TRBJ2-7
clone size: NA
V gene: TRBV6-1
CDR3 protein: CASSGLAGVIYEQYF
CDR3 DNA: TGTGCCAGCAGCGGACTAGCGGGAGTGATCTACGAGCAGTACTTC

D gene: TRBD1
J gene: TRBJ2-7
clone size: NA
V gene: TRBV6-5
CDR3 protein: CASSYPIGQVEQQYF
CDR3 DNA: TGTGCCAGCAGTTACCCGATCGGACAGGTTGAACAGCAGTACTTC

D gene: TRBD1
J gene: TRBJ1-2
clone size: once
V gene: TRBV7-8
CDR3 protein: CASSLATRSGPGGTF
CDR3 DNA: TGTGCCAGCAGCTTAGCCACCAGGTCCGGGCCAGGGGGCACCTTC

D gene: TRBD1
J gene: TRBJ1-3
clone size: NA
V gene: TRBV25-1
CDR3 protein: CASSRTGAAGNTIYF
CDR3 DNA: TGTGCCAGCAGTCGGACAGGGGCAGCTGGAAACACCATATATTTT

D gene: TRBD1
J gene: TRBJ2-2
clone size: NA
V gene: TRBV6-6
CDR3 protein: CASSTGGGRTGELFF
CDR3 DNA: TGTGCCAGCAGTACAGGGGGCGGTCGCACCGGGGAGCTGTTTTTT

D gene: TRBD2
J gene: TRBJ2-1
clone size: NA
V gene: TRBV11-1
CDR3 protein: CASSSGLAGAAGEQFF
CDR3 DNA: TGTGCCAGCAGTTCTGGACTAGCGGGAGCTGCGGGTGAGCAGTTCTTC

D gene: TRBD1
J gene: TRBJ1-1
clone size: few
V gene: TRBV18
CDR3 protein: CASSPDRGGEAFF
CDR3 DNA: TGTGCCAGCTCTCCCGACAGGGGAGGGGAAGCTTTCTTT

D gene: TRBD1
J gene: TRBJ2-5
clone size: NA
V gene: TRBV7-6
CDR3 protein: CASSSSGTGVETQYF
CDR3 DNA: TGTGCCAGCAGCTCTTCCGGGACAGGGGTGGAGACCCAGTACTTC

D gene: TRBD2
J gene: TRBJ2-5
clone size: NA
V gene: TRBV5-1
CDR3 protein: CASSFLAGGPMETQYF
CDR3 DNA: TGCGCCAGCAGCTTTCTAGCGGGAGGGCCTATGGAGACCCAGTACTTC

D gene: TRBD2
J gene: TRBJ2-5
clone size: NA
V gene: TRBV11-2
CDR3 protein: CASTDLTSGIETQYF
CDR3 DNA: TGTGCCAGCACCGACTTGACTAGCGGGATTGAGACCCAGTACTTC

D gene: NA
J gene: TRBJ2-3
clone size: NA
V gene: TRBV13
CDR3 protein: CASSFRKSGTTSTDTQYF
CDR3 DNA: TGTGCCAGCAGCTTCCGGAAAAGCGGAACCACTAGCACAGATACGCAGTATTTT

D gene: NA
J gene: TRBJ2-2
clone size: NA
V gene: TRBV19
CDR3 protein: CASSMSGSGRNTGELFF
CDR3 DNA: TGTGCCAGTAGTATGAGTGGTTCCGGGAGAAACACCGGGGAGCTGTTTTTT

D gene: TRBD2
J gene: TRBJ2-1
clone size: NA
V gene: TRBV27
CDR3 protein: CASTGGTSGRYEQFF
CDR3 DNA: TGTGCCAGCACCGGGGGGACTAGCGGGAGATACGAGCAGTTCTTC

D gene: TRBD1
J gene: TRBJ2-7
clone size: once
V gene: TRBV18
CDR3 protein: CASSPPTGQVYEQYF
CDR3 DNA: TGTGCCAGCTCACCACCCACGGGACAGGTCTACGAGCAGTACTTC

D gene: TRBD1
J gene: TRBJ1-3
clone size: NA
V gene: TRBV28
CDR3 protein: CASSPPGGSSGNTIYF
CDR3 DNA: TGTGCCAGCAGCCCCCCAGGGGGAAGCTCTGGAAACACCATATATTTT

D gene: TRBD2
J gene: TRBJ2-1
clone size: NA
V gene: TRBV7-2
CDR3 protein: CASGLASGSREQFF
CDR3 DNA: TGTGCCAGCGGATTGGCTAGCGGGAGCCGTGAGCAGTTCTTC

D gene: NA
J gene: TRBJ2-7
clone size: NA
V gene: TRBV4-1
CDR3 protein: CASSLRTDTYEQYF
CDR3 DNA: TGCGCCAGCAGCCTCCGGACAGACACCTACGAGCAGTACTTC

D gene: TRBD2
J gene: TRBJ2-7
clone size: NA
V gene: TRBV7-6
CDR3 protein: CASSPEPGLASHEQYF
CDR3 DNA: TGTGCCAGCAGCCCCGAACCGGGACTAGCGTCCCACGAGCAGTACTTC

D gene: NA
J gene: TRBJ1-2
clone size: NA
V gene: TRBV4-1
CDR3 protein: CASSRRGGDTALF
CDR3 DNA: TGCGCCAGCAGCCGGAGAGGAGGTGACACCGCTCTCTTC

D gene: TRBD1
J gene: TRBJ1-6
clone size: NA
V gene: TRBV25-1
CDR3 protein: CASSGQGNSPLHF
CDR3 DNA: TGTGCCAGCAGTGGACAGGGCAATTCACCCCTCCACTTT

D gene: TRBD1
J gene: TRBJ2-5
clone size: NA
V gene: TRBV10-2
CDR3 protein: CASSPRPGTGAETQYF
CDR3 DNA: TGCGCCAGCTCCCCCAGACCCGGGACAGGGGCAGAGACCCAGTACTTC

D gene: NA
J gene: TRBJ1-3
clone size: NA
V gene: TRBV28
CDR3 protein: CASSFPESGNTIYF
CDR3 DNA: TGTGCCAGCAGTTTTCCCGAGTCTGGAAACACCATATATTTT

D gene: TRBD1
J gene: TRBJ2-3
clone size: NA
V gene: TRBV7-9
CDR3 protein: CSSNSPTGESFDTQYF
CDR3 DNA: TGTTCCAGCAATTCCCCGACAGGGGAATCCTTCGATACGCAGTATTTT

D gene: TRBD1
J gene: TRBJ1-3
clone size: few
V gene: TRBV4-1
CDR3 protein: CASSQTRDRSSSGNTIYF
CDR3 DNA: TGCGCCAGCAGCCAAACCAGGGACAGGTCGAGCTCTGGAAACACCATATATTTT

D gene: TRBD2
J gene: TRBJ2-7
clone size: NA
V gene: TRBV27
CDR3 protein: CASSGLAGPYEQYF
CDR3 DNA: TGTGCCAGCAGCGGACTAGCGGGTCCCTACGAGCAGTACTTC

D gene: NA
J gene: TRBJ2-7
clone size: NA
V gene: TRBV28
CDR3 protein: CASSFSDSYEQYF
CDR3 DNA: TGTGCCAGCAGTTTTTCTGACAGCTACGAGCAGTACTTC

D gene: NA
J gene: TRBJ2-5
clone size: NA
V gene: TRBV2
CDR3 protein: CASREPGVEETQYF
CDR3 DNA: TGTGCCAGCAGGGAGCCCGGGGTCGAAGAGACCCAGTACTTC

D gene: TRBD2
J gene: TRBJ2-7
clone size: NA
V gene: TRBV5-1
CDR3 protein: CASSWGTSIDEQYF
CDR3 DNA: TGCGCCAGCAGCTGGGGGACTAGCATCGACGAGCAGTACTTC

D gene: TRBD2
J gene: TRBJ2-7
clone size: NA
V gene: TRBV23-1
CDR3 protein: CASKLGLAGGPPIYEQYF
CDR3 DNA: TGCGCCAGCAAACTGGGACTAGCGGGAGGGCCTCCCATCTACGAGCAGTACTTC

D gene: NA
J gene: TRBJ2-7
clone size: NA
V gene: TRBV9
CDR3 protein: CASSVGGGTYEQYF
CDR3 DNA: TGTGCCAGCAGCGTAGGCGGAGGGACCTACGAGCAGTACTTC

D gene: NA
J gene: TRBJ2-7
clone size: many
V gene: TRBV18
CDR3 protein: CASSSGAGNEQYF
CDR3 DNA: TGTGCCAGCTCATCTGGAGCAGGGAACGAGCAGTACTTC

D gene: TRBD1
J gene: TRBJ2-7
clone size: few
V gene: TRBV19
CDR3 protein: CASGTGGESKKYF
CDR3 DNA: TGTGCCAGCGGGACAGGGGGCGAAAGTAAGAAGTACTTC

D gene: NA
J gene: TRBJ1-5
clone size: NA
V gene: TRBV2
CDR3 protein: CASSESQPQHF
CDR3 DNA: TGTGCCAGCAGTGAGAGTCAGCCCCAGCATTTT

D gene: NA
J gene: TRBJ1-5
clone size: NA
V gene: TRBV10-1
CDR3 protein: CASSPGGSNQPQHF
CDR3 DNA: TGCGCCAGCAGTCCAGGTGGAAGTAATCAGCCCCAGCATTTT

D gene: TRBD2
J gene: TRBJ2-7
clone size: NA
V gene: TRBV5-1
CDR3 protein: CASSSTSGRTYEQYF
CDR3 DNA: TGCGCCAGCAGCTCGACTAGCGGGAGAACGTACGAGCAGTACTTC

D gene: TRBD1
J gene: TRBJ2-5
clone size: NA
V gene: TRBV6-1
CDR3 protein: CASGQVETQYF
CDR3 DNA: TGTGCCAGCGGACAGGTAGAGACCCAGTACTTC

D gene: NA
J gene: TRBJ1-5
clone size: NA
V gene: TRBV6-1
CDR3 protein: CASIVRGYSNQPQHF
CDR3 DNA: TGTGCCAGCATAGTAAGGGGTTATAGCAATCAGCCCCAGCATTTT